A selection of T cell receptor beta chains follows, all from one sample in a study of blood T cell repertoires in COVID-19. Sequencing was performed with immunoSEQ multiplex PCR; in TCRdb, only in-frame clones are kept and a portion is missing. This table has roughly 40,000 clones, 75% to 90% appearing once. Source material: peripheral blood. The receptors come from a man aged 30-40 years with active or convalescent COVID-19. Each CDR3 is given with its conserved first and last residue. A D gene is named only where the DNA matches it firmly. A row's size may be missing; if present it is once, few, many or a size class.

clone size: -
D gene: -
J gene: TRBJ1-2
V gene: TRBV24-1
CDR3 DNA: TGTGCCACCAGTGATTCCCGACAGGCCAACTATGGCTACACCTTC
CDR3 protein: CATSDSRQANYGYTF

clone size: -
D gene: -
J gene: TRBJ1-1
V gene: TRBV12-3/TRBV12-4
CDR3 DNA: TGTGCCAGCAGCCTAACAGAAAACACTGAAGCTTTCTTT
CDR3 protein: CASSLTENTEAFF

clone size: -
D gene: -
J gene: TRBJ1-1
V gene: TRBV7-2
CDR3 DNA: TGTGCCAGCAGCACCCGAACCTACCACACTGAAGCTTTCTTT
CDR3 protein: CASSTRTYHTEAFF

clone size: -
D gene: -
J gene: TRBJ1-1
V gene: TRBV19
CDR3 DNA: TGTGCCAGTAGTGTCCCGGGCACTGAAGCTTTCTTT
CDR3 protein: CASSVPGTEAFF

clone size: -
D gene: TRBD1
J gene: TRBJ1-1
V gene: TRBV3-1/TRBV3-2
CDR3 DNA: TGTGCCAGCAGCCAATCCCAACGAAACCACCCGACAGGGATTGTCGAAGCTTTCTTT
CDR3 protein: CASSQSQRNHPTGIVEAFF

clone size: -
D gene: TRBD2
J gene: TRBJ2-3
V gene: TRBV5-4
CDR3 DNA: TGTGCCAGCAGCTTGGGGGGGGGAAGGGGCACAGATACGCAGTATTTT
CDR3 protein: CASSLGGGRGTDTQYF

clone size: -
D gene: TRBD1
J gene: TRBJ2-2
V gene: TRBV5-4
CDR3 DNA: TGTGCCAGCAGCTTGGAGGGACAGGGCGGGGCCGGGGAGCTGTTTTTT
CDR3 protein: CASSLEGQGGAGELFF

clone size: once
D gene: TRBD1
J gene: TRBJ1-2
V gene: TRBV5-1
CDR3 DNA: TGCGCCAGCAGCTTGGCCCCCGACAGGGACTATGGCTACACCTTC
CDR3 protein: CASSLAPDRDYGYTF

clone size: -
D gene: TRBD1
J gene: TRBJ1-2
V gene: TRBV5-1
CDR3 DNA: TGCGCCAGCAGCTGGGACAGCGTTTCCGACTACACCTTC
CDR3 protein: CASSWDSVSDYTF

clone size: -
D gene: TRBD1
J gene: TRBJ1-1
V gene: TRBV7-8
CDR3 DNA: TGTGCCAGCTACCAAGTGGGACAGACTTACCCGAACACTGAAGCTTTCTTT
CDR3 protein: CASYQVGQTYPNTEAFF

clone size: -
D gene: TRBD2
J gene: TRBJ2-1
V gene: TRBV5-1
CDR3 DNA: TGCGCCAGCAGCTTGCCCGGACTAGCGGGGGCTACAGAGCAGTTCTTC
CDR3 protein: CASSLPGLAGATEQFF

clone size: -
D gene: TRBD1
J gene: TRBJ1-2
V gene: TRBV6-2/TRBV6-3
CDR3 DNA: TGTGCCAGCAGTTACCGCGGCGGGACAGGACCTTATGGCTACACCTTC
CDR3 protein: CASSYRGGTGPYGYTF

clone size: -
D gene: TRBD1
J gene: TRBJ1-2
V gene: TRBV4-1
CDR3 DNA: TGCGCCAGCAGCCCCACCCAGGACAGGGGGCCATACACCTTC
CDR3 protein: CASSPTQDRGPYTF

clone size: few
D gene: -
J gene: TRBJ2-1
V gene: TRBV5-5
CDR3 DNA: TGTGCCAGCAGCTGGACTAGGGGGAGCTCCTACAATGAGCAGTTCTTC
CDR3 protein: CASSWTRGSSYNEQFF

clone size: -
D gene: -
J gene: TRBJ1-1
V gene: TRBV2
CDR3 DNA: TGTGCCAGCAGGAGGGGGGGAACTGAAGCTTTCTTT
CDR3 protein: CASRRGGTEAFF

clone size: -
D gene: -
J gene: TRBJ2-3
V gene: TRBV7-9
CDR3 DNA: TGTGCCAGCAGCTTCGGGTCCGCAGATACGCAGTATTTT
CDR3 protein: CASSFGSADTQYF

clone size: -
D gene: TRBD1
J gene: TRBJ1-1
V gene: TRBV6-6
CDR3 DNA: TGTGCCAGCATCCTGCGACAGGGACAGCTCACTGAAGCTTTCTTT
CDR3 protein: CASILRQGQLTEAFF

clone size: -
D gene: -
J gene: TRBJ1-5
V gene: TRBV6-5
CDR3 DNA: TGTGCCAGCAGTAGGGGTATTTGGGGCAATCAGCCCCAGCATTTT
CDR3 protein: CASSRGIWGNQPQHF

clone size: -
D gene: TRBD2
J gene: TRBJ2-1
V gene: TRBV19
CDR3 DNA: TGTGCCAGTAGCCCATGGAGGCTAGCGGTTTACAATGAGCAGTTCTTC
CDR3 protein: CASSPWRLAVYNEQFF

clone size: once
D gene: -
J gene: TRBJ1-2
V gene: TRBV27
CDR3 DNA: TGTGCCAGCAGTTTGGGCAGATCCTATGGCTACACCTTC
CDR3 protein: CASSLGRSYGYTF

clone size: -
D gene: -
J gene: TRBJ2-1
V gene: TRBV19
CDR3 DNA: TGTGCCACCAGCAGGGCCCCCTACAATGAGCAGTTCTTC
CDR3 protein: CATSRAPYNEQFF

clone size: -
D gene: -
J gene: TRBJ1-1
V gene: TRBV15
CDR3 DNA: TGTGCCACCAGCACCTCCCGGGAGATCGGTGAAGCTTTCTTT
CDR3 protein: CATSTSREIGEAFF

clone size: -
D gene: TRBD2
J gene: TRBJ2-7
V gene: TRBV3-1/TRBV3-2
CDR3 DNA: TGTGCCAGCAGCCATGACGGTAGCGGGGGGGGATACGAGCAGTACTTC
CDR3 protein: CASSHDGSGGGYEQYF

clone size: -
D gene: -
J gene: TRBJ1-5
V gene: TRBV6-2/TRBV6-3
CDR3 DNA: TGTGCCAGCAGTTACCCAAAACAGGAACCCTTGTATAGCAATCAGCCCCAGCATTTT
CDR3 protein: CASSYPKQEPLYSNQPQHF

clone size: -
D gene: TRBD2
J gene: TRBJ2-2
V gene: TRBV6-4
CDR3 DNA: TGTGCCAGCAGTGACCAGGCTAGCGGTAACACCGGGGAGCTGTTTTTT
CDR3 protein: CASSDQASGNTGELFF

clone size: few
D gene: TRBD2
J gene: TRBJ2-1
V gene: TRBV24-1
CDR3 DNA: TGTGCCACCAGTGATTCACTAGCGGGAGAGTACAATGAGCAGTTCTTC
CDR3 protein: CATSDSLAGEYNEQFF

clone size: -
D gene: -
J gene: TRBJ1-5
V gene: TRBV24-1
CDR3 DNA: TGTGCCACCTGGGATTGCCTCGGGCAGCCCCAGCATTTT
CDR3 protein: CATWDCLGQPQHF

clone size: -
D gene: -
J gene: TRBJ2-5
V gene: TRBV7-9
CDR3 DNA: TGTGCCAGCAGCTTCTACCCCAGGGTCGAAGAGACCCAGTACTTC
CDR3 protein: CASSFYPRVEETQYF

clone size: -
D gene: -
J gene: TRBJ2-1
V gene: TRBV6-5
CDR3 DNA: TGTGCCAGCAGTTGGAGGGGCTCGTTAAATGAGCAGTTCTTC
CDR3 protein: CASSWRGSLNEQFF

clone size: once
D gene: TRBD1
J gene: TRBJ1-2
V gene: TRBV19
CDR3 DNA: TGTGCCAGTAGTCAGGGGGCAGGCTATGGCTACACCTTC
CDR3 protein: CASSQGAGYGYTF

clone size: -
D gene: TRBD1
J gene: TRBJ1-1
V gene: TRBV19
CDR3 DNA: TGTGCCAGTAATCCGAGGGTAGACAGGGGGGTTTATACTGAAGCTTTCTTT
CDR3 protein: CASNPRVDRGVYTEAFF

clone size: -
D gene: TRBD1
J gene: TRBJ1-4
V gene: TRBV2
CDR3 DNA: TGTGCCAGCAGTGACAGGGGGCTTCCGTTTGAAAAACTGTTTTTT
CDR3 protein: CASSDRGLPFEKLFF

clone size: once
D gene: TRBD2
J gene: TRBJ2-1
V gene: TRBV19
CDR3 DNA: TGTGCCAGTAGTGTCCTAGCGGGGGGTGACAATGAGCAGTTCTTC
CDR3 protein: CASSVLAGGDNEQFF

clone size: -
D gene: -
J gene: TRBJ1-5
V gene: TRBV7-8
CDR3 DNA: TGTGCCAGCAGCTTGAGTCCATCGGTCAATCAGCCCCAGCATTTT
CDR3 protein: CASSLSPSVNQPQHF

clone size: -
D gene: -
J gene: TRBJ2-1
V gene: TRBV15
CDR3 DNA: TGTGCCACCAGCAGAGATCCACTGGGCAGGGGAGTTGAGCAGTTCTTC
CDR3 protein: CATSRDPLGRGVEQFF

clone size: -
D gene: TRBD1
J gene: TRBJ1-6
V gene: TRBV7-6
CDR3 DNA: TGTGCCAGCAGCTTGTCAGGGGGGACTAATTCACCCCTCCACTTT
CDR3 protein: CASSLSGGTNSPLHF

clone size: -
D gene: -
J gene: TRBJ2-7
V gene: TRBV6-2/TRBV6-3
CDR3 DNA: TGTGCCAGCAGCGCCCAGGGATCCTTAAGGAAAAACGAGCAGTACTTC
CDR3 protein: CASSAQGSLRKNEQYF

clone size: -
D gene: -
J gene: TRBJ1-1
V gene: TRBV23-1
CDR3 DNA: TGCGCCAGCAGTCAAGGCCCAACCCGGGTAATGAACACTGAAGCTTTCTTT
CDR3 protein: CASSQGPTRVMNTEAFF

clone size: few
D gene: -
J gene: TRBJ2-1
V gene: TRBV19
CDR3 DNA: TGTGCAAGTAGTGGAGTAGCGGTAGGGAATGAGCAGTTCTTC
CDR3 protein: CASSGVAVGNEQFF

clone size: -
D gene: -
J gene: TRBJ1-3
V gene: TRBV5-1
CDR3 DNA: TGCGCCACCCGACGGGACTCTGGAAACACCATATATTTT
CDR3 protein: CATRRDSGNTIYF

clone size: -
D gene: -
J gene: TRBJ1-2
V gene: TRBV4-3
CDR3 DNA: TGCGCCAGCAGCCAAGAGCTACAGGGTGTCTATGGCTACACCTTC
CDR3 protein: CASSQELQGVYGYTF

clone size: -
D gene: -
J gene: TRBJ2-2
V gene: TRBV7-9
CDR3 DNA: TGTGCCAGCAGCCCAGGGTGGGTCACCGGGGAGCTGTTTTTT
CDR3 protein: CASSPGWVTGELFF

clone size: -
D gene: -
J gene: TRBJ1-4
V gene: TRBV28
CDR3 DNA: TGTGCCACCCACCAGGGTGGGGCTAATGAAAAACTGTTTTTT
CDR3 protein: CATHQGGANEKLFF

clone size: -
D gene: TRBD1
J gene: TRBJ1-2
V gene: TRBV19
CDR3 DNA: TGTGCCAGTAGTCGACAGGGGGCCAACTATGGCTACACCTTC
CDR3 protein: CASSRQGANYGYTF

clone size: -
D gene: -
J gene: TRBJ1-3
V gene: TRBV6-1
CDR3 DNA: TGTGCCAGCAGTGAAACAGGAGCCTCTGGAAACACCATATATTTT
CDR3 protein: CASSETGASGNTIYF

clone size: -
D gene: TRBD2
J gene: TRBJ2-5
V gene: TRBV7-9
CDR3 DNA: TGTGCCAGCAGCGTTACCCTAGCGGGGAAGAAAGAGACCCAGTACTTC
CDR3 protein: CASSVTLAGKKETQYF

clone size: -
D gene: TRBD1
J gene: TRBJ1-5
V gene: TRBV7-2
CDR3 DNA: TGTGCCAGCAGCTCGGACAGGCTTAGCAATCAGCCCCAGCATTTT
CDR3 protein: CASSSDRLSNQPQHF

clone size: -
D gene: TRBD1
J gene: TRBJ1-4
V gene: TRBV6-6
CDR3 DNA: TGTGCCAGCAGTCTACAGGGGAGTGATGAAAAACTGTTTTTT
CDR3 protein: CASSLQGSDEKLFF

clone size: -
D gene: -
J gene: TRBJ2-3
V gene: TRBV29-1
CDR3 DNA: TGCAGCGTTTTGCGGGCCACAGATACGCAGTATTTT
CDR3 protein: CSVLRATDTQYF

clone size: -
D gene: -
J gene: TRBJ2-6
V gene: TRBV4-1
CDR3 DNA: TGCGCCAGCGGGCAGACCTCTGGGGCCAACGTCCTGACTTTC
CDR3 protein: CASGQTSGANVLTF

clone size: -
D gene: TRBD1
J gene: TRBJ2-5
V gene: TRBV14
CDR3 DNA: TGTGCCAGCAGCCAACTTGGACAGGGAAGGAAAGAGACCCAGTACTTC
CDR3 protein: CASSQLGQGRKETQYF

clone size: -
D gene: -
J gene: TRBJ2-4
V gene: TRBV11-2
CDR3 DNA: TGTGCCAGCAGCCCCCCCTCGGTCAAAAACATTCAGTACTTC
CDR3 protein: CASSPPSVKNIQYF

clone size: -
D gene: -
J gene: TRBJ1-2
V gene: TRBV7-3
CDR3 DNA: TGTGCCAGCAGCCCGGACTACTCTAACTATGGCTACACCTTC
CDR3 protein: CASSPDYSNYGYTF